This TCR beta chain is from a study of OX40 agonist ivuxolimab in advanced cancers. Study in general: The patients received ivuxolimab by intravenous route every 2 weeks at 0.01 to 10 mg/kg. There were three patients with partial responses, one having hepatocellular carcinoma and two cutaneous melanoma. General observations from the study: In the 0.1 to 3.0 mg/kg range, CD4+ and CD8+ blood T cells had expanded clonally by week 6. It was not determined which antigens were specifically recognized by the peripheral T cells that had undergone clonal expansion.

Generated by immunoSEQ multiplex PCR, the TCRdb table keeps only in-frame clones and is missing some. The table includes fewer than 80,000 clones, about 84% detected once. V was shortened by 1 base and J by 6 bases, with 13 bases between the two germline ends. CDR1 GTSNPN and CDR2 SVGIG come from the germline V gene (reference sequence). This CDR3 is built from 14 residues. To note about this clone: Antigen: not known.

The receptor's source is an adult with an advanced solid tumor such as melanoma, head and neck, liver or kidney cancer. This rearrangement joins TRBV30 to TRBJ1-5, with D unresolved. This sample comprised CD4+ or CD8+ T cells sorted from blood, obtained in a trial of the OX40 agonist ivuxolimab. The CDR3 coding sequence is TGTGCCTGGAGTGCCGACCGTGCGACTCAGCCCCAGCATTTT. Translating gives CAWSADRATQPQHF.